The sequence of this T cell receptor (beta chain) was determined in a study of graft-versus-host responses after intestinal transplantation. Study-wide context: Each patient got anti-thymocyte globulin induction, then tacrolimus and steroids for about 3 years. Study observations and caveats: Those patients showing graft-donor T cell macrochimerism displayed high graft-versus-host to host-versus-graft clonal ratios in allografts.

Only in-frame clones appear in the TCRdb table, and some are missing; sequencing was by immunoSEQ multiplex PCR. The sample comprises about 17,000 clones, over 70% of which are singletons, and 7.8% rests with the top ten. Turning to this clone: Its antigen is as yet unknown.

The graft tissue was processed, and this released both intraepithelial and lamina propria lymphocytes. The CDR3 runs 13 residues. V was cut by 0 bases and J by 4 bases, with 6 bases left in between. Per the germline V gene, CDR1 is MGHRA and CDR2 is YSYEKL. Here the sequenced sample was ileum tissue, taken about 430 days after intestinal transplant. This receptor was identified in a human patient who received an intestinal transplant, so some T cells may come from the graft donor. The chain carries TRBV4-1 and TRBJ1-2; D unclear. CDR3 sequence (DNA): TGCGCCAGCAGCCAAGAACAGCCCTATGGCTACACCTTC. Amino acid sequence: CASSQEQPYGYTF.